This TCR beta chain was obtained from a study of blood T cell repertoires in COVID-19. In the study's own analysis: Reference gene primers were amplified, and this amplification served to estimate nucleated cell counts. Sequenced by immunoSEQ multiplex PCR; TCRdb stores in-frame clones only, minus some. V, J and clone size reflect that table, while D and trimming were determined from the DNA. The data hold 200,000 to 250,000 clones, with 80% to 85% observed a single time. The CDR3 has 14 amino acids. Germline values: CDR1 MNHEY, CDR2 SMNVEV (reference sequence). With 2 bases clipped from V and 2 bases from J, the junction kept 0 bases outside the gene matches.

The sequenced sample consisted of peripheral blood. This clonotype was sampled from a woman aged 55-70 years with acute or convalescent COVID-19. This chain connects TRBV27 to TRBJ2-5; TRBD1 matches at 9 bases. The CDR3, as DNA: TGTGCCAGCAGTTTAGACAGGGGGCAAGAGACCCAGTACTTC. Translation: CASSLDRGQETQYF.